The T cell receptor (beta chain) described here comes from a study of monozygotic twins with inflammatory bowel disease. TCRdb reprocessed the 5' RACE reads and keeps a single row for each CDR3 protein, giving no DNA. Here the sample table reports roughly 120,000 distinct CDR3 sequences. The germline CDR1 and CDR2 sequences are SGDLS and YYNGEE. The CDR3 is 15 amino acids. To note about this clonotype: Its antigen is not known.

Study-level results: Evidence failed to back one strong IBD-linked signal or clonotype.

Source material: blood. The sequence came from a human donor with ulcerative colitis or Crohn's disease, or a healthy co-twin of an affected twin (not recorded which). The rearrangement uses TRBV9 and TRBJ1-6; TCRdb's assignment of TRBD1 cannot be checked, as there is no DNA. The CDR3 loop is CASSQGTGSDSPLHF.